One sample yielded the 10 T cell receptor beta chains listed below, sequenced in a study of early T cells in non-severe SARS-CoV-2 infection. TCRdb used MiXCR to reprocess the 5' RACE reads, holding one entry per CDR3 protein. The sample lists approximately 100,000 distinct CDR3 sequences, 14% occurring once. The sequenced sample was whole blood. The receptors here all came from an adult who was a healthcare worker with PCR-confirmed SARS-CoV-2 infection or an uninfected control (not recorded which).

The genes are TRBV7-6 and TRBJ2-6; D ambiguous. Per the germline V gene, CDR1 is SGHVS and CDR2 is FNYEAQ. Trimming took 6 bases from V and 4 from J, leaving 7 bases between them. CDR3 size: 13 residues. DNA for the CDR3: TGTGCCAGCAGGGAAGCAGGGGCCAACGTCCTGACTTTC. Amino acids: CASREAGANVLTF.

A few counts support this clonotype. The V call is TRBV7-2, the J call TRBJ1-1; D remains ambiguous. From germline, CDR1 is SGHTA and CDR2 FQGNSA. This CDR3 is 14 amino acids long. Trimming pared 3 bases from V and 5 bases from J, leaving 13 bases between. CDR3 nucleotide sequence: TGTGCCAGCAGCTTCACACCTCGCGGGACTGAAGCTTTCTTT. Translated, it gives CASSFTPRGTEAFF.

In its sample, this clonotype was seen a few times. The chain is built from TRBV7-9 and TRBJ2-7; perhaps TRBD2 as D (5 bases). This CDR3 is built from 15 residues. Germline values: CDR1 SEHNR, CDR2 FQNEAQ (reference sequence). Trimming removed 5 bases at V and 0 bases at J, with 14 bases between. The CDR3 here is CASSLEGSSSYEQYF. CDR3 coding DNA: TGTGCCAGCAGCCTCGAGGGATCCTCCTCCTACGAGCAGTACTTC.

This clonotype was observed a few times. V and J are TRBV5-1 and TRBJ1-2; no clear D gene. Germline CDR1 is SGHRS and CDR2 is YFSETQ. This CDR3 has 15 residues. Trimming cost V 0 bases and J 4 bases, with 13 bases left between them. The CDR3 nucleotides are TGCGCCAGCAGCTTGGCGGGCTCAACCAGCTATGGCTACACCTTC. Protein sequence: CASSLAGSTSYGYTF.

This chain links TRBV7-2 with TRBJ2-7; the D gene is possibly TRBD1 (5 bases). The CDR3 spans 18 residues. V lost 0 bases, J lost 4 bases, and 22 bases lay in between. Germline V lookup: CDR1 SGHTA, CDR2 FQGNSA. This CDR3 is CASSLASRQGMRTYEQYF. DNA of the CDR3: TGTGCCAGCAGCTTAGCCTCCCGCCAGGGTATGAGAACATACGAGCAGTACTTC.

This clonotype was counted at least ten times. The genes are TRBV27 and TRBJ2-7; 8 bases line up with TRBD1. There are 13 residues in the CDR3. The germline V gene has CDR1 MNHEY and CDR2 SMNVEV (reference sequence). Unmatched junction bases numbered 4, after V lost 6 bases and J lost 3 bases. CDR3 protein: CASSTGQVYEQYF. CDR3 nucleotides: TGTGCCAGCAGCACGGGACAGGTCTACGAGCAGTACTTC.

This clonotype showed up many times. CDR3 in amino acids: CASSSSRDKAFF. Here the CDR3 DNA reads TGTGCCAGCAGTTCCTCCCGGGACAAAGCTTTCTTT. This sequence joins TRBV28 and TRBJ1-1; a possible D gene is TRBD1 (6 bases). CDR3 size: 12 residues. Germline values: CDR1 MDHEN, CDR2 SYDVKM. Between the trimmed V and J ends, which lost 4 bases and 9 bases, there was a span of 12 bases.

The chain has TRBV6-1 and TRBJ1-2, with a weak D call TRBD1 (5 bases). Germline V CDR1 and CDR2: MNHNS, SASEGT. The ends were cut back, 1 base at V and 3 bases at J, with 15 bases in the middle. The CDR3 loop spans 16 amino acids. DNA of the CDR3: TGTGCCAGCAGTGAAGAAATGTCAGGGCCATACTATGGCTACACCTTC. It is translated as CASSEEMSGPYYGYTF.

V usage is TRBV5-1 and J usage is TRBJ1-2; D is undetermined. Trimming stripped 0 bases from V and 5 bases from J, with 11 bases between. This CDR3 is 14 amino acids long. Germline CDR1 SGHRS, CDR2 YFSETQ. CDR3 sequence (DNA): TGCGCCAGCAGCTTGGATTTATCGCCATATGGCTACACCTTC. Encoded protein: CASSLDLSPYGYTF. Combining the CDR3 with reference TRBV5-1 and TRBJ1-2 gives the whole variable domain KAGVTQTPRYLIKTRGQQVTLSCSPISGHRSVSWYQQTPGQGLQFLFEYFSETQRNKGNFPGRFSGRQFSNSRSEMNVSTLELGDSALYLCASSLDLSPYGYTFGSGTRLTVV.

This clonotype has more than one count but fewer than ten. This sequence joins TRBV6-1 and TRBJ1-5; 7 positions match TRBD1. Germline V gene lookup returns CDR1 MNHNS and CDR2 SASEGT. The CDR3 sequence is 14 residues long. With V trimmed by 6 bases and J by 3 bases, 5 bases remained unmatched. CDR3 in amino acids: CASREGQYNQPQHF. CDR3 DNA sequence: TGTGCCAGCAGGGAGGGACAGTACAATCAGCCCCAGCATTTT.